These 27 T cell receptor beta chains share one sample of origin, sequenced in a study of blood T cells in healthy people across ages. A sample-barcoded 5' primer and a J-beta primer mix were used in a second PCR of roughly 7 to 11 cycles. TCRdb redid the calling of the 5' RACE reads with MiXCR, one entry per CDR3 protein. The data contain around 650,000 distinct CDR3 sequences, about a third of them seen just once; the ten biggest clones take up less than 20%. Sequencing was carried out using blood. The source is a woman older than 75 in good health.

Note on this clonotype: A read error is possible here, since a much larger clone lies one base away. The CDR3 bases are TGTGCCAGCAGCCCCTGCGGGGGATTCCAAGAGACCCAGTACTTC. Translation gives CASSPCGGFQETQYF. The chain recombines TRBV28 with TRBJ2-5, with TRBD2 identical over 7 bases. The CDR3 is made up of 15 amino acids. After removal of 6 bases from V and 1 base from J, the junction contained 8 bases not matched to a gene. From germline, CDR1 is MDHEN and CDR2 SYDVKM.

Concerning this clonotype: This sequence may be a read error, since a much larger clone differs from it by one base. This chain connects TRBV29-1 to TRBJ2-1; D may be TRBD2 (7 bases). The CDR3 contains 15 residues. Germline V gene data show CDR1 as SQVTM and CDR2 as ANQGSEA. Trimming pared 2 bases from V and 10 bases from J, leaving 21 bases between. The CDR3 nucleotides read TGCAGCGTTGAAATTCGGGGGGCTAACCCCTACGAGCAGTTCTTC. Its protein product is CSVEIRGANPYEQFF.

This clonotype was recorded at least ten times. V is TRBV7-2 and J is TRBJ1-6; TRBD1 agrees at 11 bases. This CDR3 has 14 amino acids. V lost 8 bases and J lost 9; bases outside the gene matches: 6. CDR1 and CDR2 (germline): SGHTA, FQGNSA. CDR3 protein: CASAGDRGISPLHF. The CDR3 DNA reads as TGTGCCAGCGCGGGGGACAGGGGGATTTCACCCCTCCACTTT.

This chain links TRBV20-1 with TRBJ2-1; 9 bases match TRBD2. J was trimmed by 4 bases and V by 2 bases; bases with no gene match: 9. This CDR3 comprises 16 residues. Germline lookup yields CDR1 DFQATT and CDR2 SNEGSKA (reference sequence). The CDR3 here is CSARLAGLNDYNEQFF. The CDR3 coding sequence is TGCAGTGCTAGACTAGCGGGGTTGAACGATTACAATGAGCAGTTCTTC.

This clonotype was counted many times. V gene TRBV5-5 combines with J gene TRBJ2-1; the match to TRBD1 covers 7 bases. The germline gives CDR1 SGHKS, CDR2 YYEKEE (reference sequence). J gave up 4 bases and V 3 bases, and 10 bases lay outside the gene matches. The CDR3 consists of 16 residues. The CDR3 DNA sequence: TGTGCCAGCAGCTCCCCGTTCCGGGACAGATACAATGAGCAGTTCTTC. Translating gives CASSSPFRDRYNEQFF.

V usage is TRBV12-3 or TRBV12-4 and J usage is TRBJ2-6; D is unclear. The CDR3 has 16 residues. With 5 bases removed from V and 0 bases from J, the gap between germline ends came to 11 bases. The CDR3 is CASSPRANSGANVLTF. The CDR3 DNA follows: TGTGCCAGCAGTCCCCGGGCGAACTCTGGGGCCAACGTCCTGACTTTC.

This clonotype showed up many times. The CDR3 DNA sequence: TGTGCCAGCAGTTATAGACTAGCGGGCCGGGGCGCAGATACGCAGTATTTT. Amino acids: CASSYRLAGRGADTQYF. The chain has TRBV12-3 or TRBV12-4 and TRBJ2-3, with TRBD2 identical over 10 bases. The CDR3 spans 17 residues. Trimming cost V 4 bases and J 4 bases; bases outside gene matches: 11.

The table lists this clonotype with a few counts. It may be a read error: a sequence one base away is much more abundant. V gene TRBV20-1 combines with J gene TRBJ2-7, with TRBD1 identical over 8 bases. CDR1 and CDR2 from the germline V gene are DFQATT and SNEGSKA (reference sequence). This CDR3 has 18 residues. V gave up 0 bases and J gave up 0 bases; unmatched junction bases: 13. The DNA for the CDR3 is TGCAGTGCTAGAGACCCGTTCCATGGACAGGGAAACTCCTACGAGCAGTACTTC. It yields the protein CSARDPFHGQGNSYEQYF.

Worth noting for this clonotype: The CDR3 does not end in the conserved phenylalanine or tryptophan, so this is likely a read error. V gene TRBV7-2 combines with J gene TRBJ1-2; TRBD1 aligns across 8 bases. CDR3 length: 13 amino acids. Looked up from germline, CDR1 is SGHTA and CDR2 is FQGNSA. J gave up 7 bases and V 5 bases, and 6 bases lay outside the gene matches. The CDR3 bases are TGTGCCAGCAGCCCAGACAGGGGTAGTGGCTACACCTGC. This gives the protein CASSPDRGSGYTC.

This chain connects TRBV29-1 to TRBJ2-3; 8 positions agree with TRBD1. The CDR3 is 15 amino acids. CDR1 SQVTM and CDR2 ANQGSEA come from the germline V gene. V lost 2 bases to trimming and J lost 2 bases; unmatched junction nucleotides: 6. In DNA, the CDR3 is TGCAGCGTTGAAAAGGGCAGGGGGCCCACAGATACGCAGTATTTT. Translated: CSVEKGRGPTDTQYF.

This clonotype was observed many times. The gene calls are TRBV7-2 and TRBJ2-5, with 12 nucleotides matching TRBD2. V dropped 5 bases and J dropped 9; count of bases not matched to a gene: 13. The CDR3 loop spans 16 amino acids. Germline V gene data show CDR1 as SGHTA and CDR2 as FQGNSA. CDR3 bases: TGTGCCAGCAGCCCCGGAGGACTAGCGGGGTCATGGGCCCAGTACTTC. Its translation is CASSPGGLAGSWAQYF.

The chain joins TRBV4-3 to TRBJ1-2; TRBD1 might be the D (5 bases). Germline V CDR1 and CDR2: LGHNA, YSLEER. V dropped 4 bases and J dropped 4 bases, with 22 bases sitting between them. The CDR3 covers 17 residues. The CDR3 DNA reads TGCGCCAGCAGCCGACATCGCCAAACAGAGGGGATCTATGGCTACACCTTC. Its protein product is CASSRHRQTEGIYGYTF.

This clonotype was picked up many times. This sequence joins TRBV5-1 and TRBJ2-5, with 15 bases fitting TRBD2. From germline, CDR1 is SGHRS and CDR2 YFSETQ. This CDR3 is built from 16 residues. V lost 4 bases, J lost 2 bases, and 3 bases stayed unmatched. The CDR3 loop is CASSPGTSGGQETQYF. DNA for the CDR3: TGCGCCAGCAGCCCAGGGACTAGCGGGGGGCAAGAGACCCAGTACTTC.

Many counts were recorded for this clonotype. The chain is built from TRBV20-1 and TRBJ2-5; D possibly uses TRBD1 or TRBD2 (6 bases each). V dropped 3 bases and J dropped 4 bases, with 18 bases sitting between them. Germline-derived CDR1 and CDR2 are DFQATT and SNEGSKA (reference sequence). The length of the CDR3 is 15 residues. The CDR3 bases are TGCAGTGCTAGGCCGGGGTCGGGGGCAGGAGAGACCCAGTACTTC. Amino acids: CSARPGSGAGETQYF.

The gene calls are TRBV12-3 or TRBV12-4 and TRBJ1-1, with no clear D. V lost 2 bases to trimming and J lost 0 bases, with 7 bases between them. CDR3 length: 14 amino acids. In DNA form, the CDR3 reads TGTGCCAGCAGTTTAAGAGCGATGAACACTGAAGCTTTCTTT. Translation: CASSLRAMNTEAFF.

This clonotype was seen repeatedly, ten times or more. The rearrangement joins TRBV7-3 to TRBJ2-1; weak D call: TRBD1 (5 bases). CDR1 is SGHTA and CDR2 is FQGTGA in the germline V gene. The V end was cut by 2 bases, the J end by 7 bases, with 12 bases between. The CDR3 has 14 amino acids. The CDR3: CASSLDAGLNEQFF. In nucleotides, the CDR3 is TGTGCCAGCAGCTTAGATGCAGGGTTAAATGAGCAGTTCTTC.

A few counts support this clonotype. Given a much more abundant clone one base away, this may be a read error. CDR3 protein: CASSQAGGSPQETQFF. CDR3 nucleotides: TGTGCCAGCAGTCAAGCAGGAGGCAGCCCTCAAGAGACCCAGTTCTTC. This rearrangement joins TRBV6-1 to TRBJ2-5; TRBD2 is a possible D gene (5 bases). With the DNA end fitting TRBJ2-1 better, the J assignment may be wrong. Germline CDR1 MNHNS, CDR2 SASEGT. CDR3 length equals 16 residues.

Notes on this clonotype: Mismatch with germline at one junction end may stem from a read error. The chain links TRBV7-3 to TRBJ1-2, with a tentative D call TRBD1 (6 bases). The CDR3 loop spans 14 amino acids. CDR1 and CDR2 (germline): SGHTA, FQGTGA. This CDR3 reads CANSPGTGNYGYTF. The CDR3 coding sequence is TGTGCCAACAGCCCCGGAACAGGGAACTATGGCTACACCTTC. Filled out from reference TRBV7-3 and TRBJ1-2, the complete variable domain reads GAGVSQTPSNKVTEKGKYVELRCDPISGHTALYWYRQSLGQGPEFLIYFQGTGAADDSGLPNDRFFAVRPEGSVSTLKIQRTERGDSAVYLCANSPGTGNYGYTFGSGTRLTVV.

This clonotype has a count of ten or more. The gene calls are TRBV6-5 and TRBJ2-5, with TRBD2 identical over 12 bases. J gave up 2 bases and V 0 bases, and 13 bases lay outside the gene matches. CDR3 length: 20 residues. Germline V gene sequence: CDR1 MNHEY, CDR2 SVGAGI. The CDR3 DNA reads as TGTGCCAGCAGTTACTCGAGTACGGCTAGCGGGGGGGCTAGTCAAGAGACCCAGTACTTC. Translating it yields CASSYSSTASGGASQETQYF.

This clonotype was found many times. The V call is TRBV20-1, the J call TRBJ2-7; 12 bases agree with TRBD2. Germline V gene sequence: CDR1 DFQATT, CDR2 SNEGSKA (reference sequence). This CDR3 is 15 amino acids long. Losses at the gene ends were 4 bases for V and 2 bases for J; bases not matched to a gene: 6. The CDR3 spells CSATLAGGHPYEQYF. The CDR3 bases are TGCAGTGCTACACTAGCGGGGGGCCACCCCTACGAGCAGTACTTC.

About this clonotype: A much larger clone lies one base from this, so it may be a read error. V gene TRBV11-2 combines with J gene TRBJ2-4, with a tentative D call TRBD1 (6 bases). The germline gives CDR1 SGHAT, CDR2 FQNNGV. This CDR3 has 15 amino acids. V was shortened by 4 bases and J by 13 bases, with 23 bases between the two germline ends. Here the CDR3 reads CASSSGIQGRQAQYF. The CDR3 coding sequence is TGTGCCAGCAGCTCCGGAATACAGGGACGGCAGGCCCAGTACTTC.

The chain carries TRBV20-1 and TRBJ1-1; D gene ambiguous. V lost 0 bases, J lost 0 bases, and 14 bases lay in between. Germline V gives CDR1 DFQATT, CDR2 SNEGSKA (reference sequence). This CDR3 is built from 16 residues. This CDR3 reads CSARDLGRTMNTEAFF. The DNA for the CDR3 is TGCAGTGCTAGAGATCTTGGACGGACCATGAACACTGAAGCTTTCTTT.

This clonotype has more than one count but fewer than ten. The chain couples TRBV7-2 to TRBJ1-1; a possible D gene is TRBD1 (5 bases). Germline CDR1 is SGHTA and CDR2 is FQGNSA. V dropped 2 bases and J dropped 4 bases, with 14 bases sitting between them. The CDR3 contains 15 residues. CDR3 bases: TGTGCCAGCAGCTTAAAAGGGACCGCGGGCACTGAAGCTTTCTTT. It codes for CASSLKGTAGTEAFF.

A remark on this clonotype: A read error is possible here, since a much larger clone lies one base away. The V gene is TRBV7-3, the J gene TRBJ2-1; D is ambiguous. The germline V gene encodes CDR1 SGHTA and CDR2 FQGTGA. The length of the CDR3 is 13 residues. V lost 6 bases and J 8 bases, leaving 14 bases between the germline ends. The CDR3 region is CASSWRREDEQFF. The CDR3 nucleotides read TGTGCCAGCAGTTGGCGGAGAGAAGATGAGCAGTTCTTC.

This clonotype was recorded many times. The chain couples TRBV7-2 to TRBJ2-7; tentative D call: TRBD2 (6 bases). This CDR3 spans 16 amino acids. The germline CDR1 and CDR2 sequences are SGHTA and FQGNSA. Deletions cut 2 bases from V and 0 bases from J, with 14 bases between. CDR3 sequence reads: CASSLPGGSDSYEQYF. The CDR3 nucleotides are TGTGCCAGCAGCTTACCTGGGGGGTCTGACTCCTACGAGCAGTACTTC.

This clonotype came up a few times. This chain connects TRBV6-1 to TRBJ1-6; D gene uncertain. CDR1 MNHNS and CDR2 SASEGT come from the germline V gene. The CDR3 consists of 14 residues. V was trimmed by 7 bases and J by 6 bases, leaving 13 bases between them. CDR3 amino acids: CASTEGTVNSPLHF. The CDR3 nucleotides are TGTGCCAGCACTGAGGGCACCGTTAATTCACCCCTCCACTTT.

This clonotype was counted ten times or more. The V gene is TRBV20-1, the J gene TRBJ2-1; weak D call: TRBD2 (6 bases). Per germline, CDR1 DFQATT and CDR2 SNEGSKA (reference sequence). The CDR3 spans 15 residues. V was trimmed by 5 bases and J by 7 bases, leaving 21 bases between them. The CDR3 DNA follows: TGCAGTGCTGCACGGGACTTCGCGAGGATAAATGAGCAGTTCTTC. It specifies CSAARDFARINEQFF.